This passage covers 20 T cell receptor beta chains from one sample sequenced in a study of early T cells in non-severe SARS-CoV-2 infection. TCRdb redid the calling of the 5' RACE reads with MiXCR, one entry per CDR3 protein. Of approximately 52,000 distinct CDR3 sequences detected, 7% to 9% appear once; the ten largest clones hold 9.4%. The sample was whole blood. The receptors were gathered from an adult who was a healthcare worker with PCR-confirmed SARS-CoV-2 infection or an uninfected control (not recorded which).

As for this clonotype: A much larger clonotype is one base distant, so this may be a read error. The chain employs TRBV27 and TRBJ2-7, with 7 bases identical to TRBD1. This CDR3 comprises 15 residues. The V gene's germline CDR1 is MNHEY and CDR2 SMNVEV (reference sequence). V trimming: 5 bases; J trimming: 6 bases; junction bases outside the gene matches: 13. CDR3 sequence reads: CASSLSGQPFFEQYF. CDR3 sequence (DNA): TGTGCCAGCAGTCTCTCGGGACAGCCCTTCTTCGAGCAGTACTTC.

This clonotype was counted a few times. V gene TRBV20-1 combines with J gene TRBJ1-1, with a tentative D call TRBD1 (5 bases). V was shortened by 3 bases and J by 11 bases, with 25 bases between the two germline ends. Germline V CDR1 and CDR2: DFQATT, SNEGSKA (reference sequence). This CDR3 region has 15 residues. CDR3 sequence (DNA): TGCAGTGCTAGCATACCGGGGGACCCCGTCGAGGGGGCTTTCTTT. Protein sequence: CSASIPGDPVEGAFF.

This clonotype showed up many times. This CDR3 is CASSSSRRQGEAKNIQYF. The CDR3 DNA is TGTGCCAGCAGCTCCTCACGTCGACAGGGTGAAGCCAAAAACATTCAGTACTTC. This chain links TRBV7-9 with TRBJ2-4; 7 bases match TRBD1. The CDR3 is 18 residues long. Trimming cost V 4 bases and J 0 bases; bases outside gene matches: 12. CDR1 and CDR2 (germline): SEHNR, FQNEAQ (reference sequence).

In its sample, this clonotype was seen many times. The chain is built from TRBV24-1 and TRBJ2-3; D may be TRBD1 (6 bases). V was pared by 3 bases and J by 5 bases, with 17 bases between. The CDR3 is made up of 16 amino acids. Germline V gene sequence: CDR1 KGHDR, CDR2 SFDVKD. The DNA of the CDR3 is TGTGCCACCAGTGATCCCAGGGGCCCGGTGAGAGATACGCAGTATTTT. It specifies CATSDPRGPVRDTQYF.

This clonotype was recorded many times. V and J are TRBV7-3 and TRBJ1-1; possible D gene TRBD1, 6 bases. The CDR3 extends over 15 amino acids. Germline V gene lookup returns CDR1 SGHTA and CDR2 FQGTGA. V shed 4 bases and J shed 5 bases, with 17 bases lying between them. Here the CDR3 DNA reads TGTGCCAGCAGCTCAAGCCGACAGGCGGGGACTGAAGCTTTCTTT. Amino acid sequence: CASSSSRQAGTEAFF. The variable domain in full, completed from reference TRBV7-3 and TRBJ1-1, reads GAGVSQTPSNKVTEKGKYVELRCDPISGHTALYWYRQSLGQGPEFLIYFQGTGAADDSGLPNDRFFAVRPEGSVSTLKIQRTERGDSAVYLCASSSSRQAGTEAFFGQGTRLTVV.

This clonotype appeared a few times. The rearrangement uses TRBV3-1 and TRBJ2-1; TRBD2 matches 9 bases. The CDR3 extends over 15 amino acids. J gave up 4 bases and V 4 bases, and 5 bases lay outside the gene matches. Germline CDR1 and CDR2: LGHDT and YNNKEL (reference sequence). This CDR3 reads CASSPGLASYNEQFF. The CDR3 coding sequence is TGTGCCAGCAGCCCGGGACTAGCAAGTTACAATGAGCAGTTCTTC.

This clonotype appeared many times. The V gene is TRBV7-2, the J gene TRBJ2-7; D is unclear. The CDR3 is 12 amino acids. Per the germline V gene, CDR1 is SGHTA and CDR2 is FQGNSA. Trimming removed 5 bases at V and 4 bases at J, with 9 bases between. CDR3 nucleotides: TGTGCCAGCAGCCTATCCGGATACGAGCAGTACTTC. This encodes CASSLSGYEQYF.

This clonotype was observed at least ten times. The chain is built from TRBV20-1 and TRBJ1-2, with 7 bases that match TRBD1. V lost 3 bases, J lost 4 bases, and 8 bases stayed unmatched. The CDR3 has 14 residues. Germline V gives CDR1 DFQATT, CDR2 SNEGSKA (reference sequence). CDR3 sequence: CSASQLGTVYGYTF. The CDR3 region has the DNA TGCAGTGCTAGCCAACTCGGGACAGTCTATGGCTACACCTTC.

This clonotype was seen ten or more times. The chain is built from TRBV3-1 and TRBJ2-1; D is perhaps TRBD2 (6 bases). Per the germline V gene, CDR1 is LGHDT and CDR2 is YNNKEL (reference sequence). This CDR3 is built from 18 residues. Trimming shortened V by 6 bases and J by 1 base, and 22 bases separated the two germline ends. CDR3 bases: TGTGCCAGCAGTCGGACCGCGGGGACTTCTTATTCCTACAATGAGCAGTTCTTC. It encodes CASSRTAGTSYSYNEQFF.

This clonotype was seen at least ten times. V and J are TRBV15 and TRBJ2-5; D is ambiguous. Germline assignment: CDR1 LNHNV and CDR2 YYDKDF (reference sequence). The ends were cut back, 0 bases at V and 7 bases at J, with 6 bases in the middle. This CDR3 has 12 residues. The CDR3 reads CATSREVGTQYF. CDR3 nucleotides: TGTGCCACCAGCAGAGAGGTTGGGACCCAGTACTTC.

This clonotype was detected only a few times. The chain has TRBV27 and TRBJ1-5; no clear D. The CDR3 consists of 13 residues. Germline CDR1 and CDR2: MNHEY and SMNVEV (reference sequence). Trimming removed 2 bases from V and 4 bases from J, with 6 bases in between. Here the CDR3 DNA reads TGTGCCAGCAGTTTAGGAGTTAATCAGCCCCAGCATTTT. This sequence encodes CASSLGVNQPQHF.

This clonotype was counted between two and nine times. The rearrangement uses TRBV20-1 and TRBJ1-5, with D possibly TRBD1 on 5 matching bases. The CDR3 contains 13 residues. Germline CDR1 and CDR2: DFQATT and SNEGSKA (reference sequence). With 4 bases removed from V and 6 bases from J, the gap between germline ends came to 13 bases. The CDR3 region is CSATGGYGQPQHF. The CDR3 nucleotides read TGCAGTGCTACCGGGGGGTACGGTCAGCCCCAGCATTTT.

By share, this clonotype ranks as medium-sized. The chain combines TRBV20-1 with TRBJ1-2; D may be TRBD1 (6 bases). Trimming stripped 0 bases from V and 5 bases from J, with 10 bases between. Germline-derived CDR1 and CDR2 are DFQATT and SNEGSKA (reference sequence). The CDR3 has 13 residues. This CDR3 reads CSARDKDRYGYTF. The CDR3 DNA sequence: TGCAGTGCTAGAGACAAGGACAGATATGGCTACACCTTC.

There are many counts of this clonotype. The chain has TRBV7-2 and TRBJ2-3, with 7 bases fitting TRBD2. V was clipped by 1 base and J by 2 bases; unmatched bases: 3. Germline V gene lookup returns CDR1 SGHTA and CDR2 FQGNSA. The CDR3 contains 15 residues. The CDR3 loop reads CASSLDQRDTDTQYF. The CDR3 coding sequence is TGTGCCAGCAGCTTAGACCAGCGGGACACAGATACGCAGTATTTT.

CDR3 protein: CASLPTEGYTEAFF. The CDR3 coding sequence is TGTGCCAGCCTCCCCACGGAGGGGTACACTGAAGCTTTCTTT. The chain couples TRBV11-3 to TRBJ1-1; a possible D gene is TRBD1 (5 bases). The CDR3 totals 14 residues. Per the germline V gene, CDR1 is SGHNT and CDR2 is YENEEA. Trimming removed 8 bases from V and 3 bases from J, with 16 bases in between.

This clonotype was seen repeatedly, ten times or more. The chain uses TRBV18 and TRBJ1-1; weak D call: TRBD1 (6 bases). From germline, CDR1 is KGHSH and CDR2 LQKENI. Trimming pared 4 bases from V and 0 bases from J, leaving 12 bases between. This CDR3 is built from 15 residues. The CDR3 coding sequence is TGTGCCAGCTCACAGCTACAGGGCGTGAACACTGAAGCTTTCTTT. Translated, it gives CASSQLQGVNTEAFF. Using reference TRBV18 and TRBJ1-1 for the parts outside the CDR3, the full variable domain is NAGVMQNPRHLVRRRGQEARLRCSPMKGHSHVYWYRQLPEEGLKFMVYLQKENIIDESGMPKERFSAEFPKEGPSILRIQQVVRGDSAAYFCASSQLQGVNTEAFFGQGTRLTVV.

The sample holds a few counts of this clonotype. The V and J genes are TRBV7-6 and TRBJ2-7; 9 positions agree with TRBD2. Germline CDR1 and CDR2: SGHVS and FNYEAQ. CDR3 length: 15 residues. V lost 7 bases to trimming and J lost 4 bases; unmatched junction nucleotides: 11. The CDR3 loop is CASTPSSSGTYEQYF. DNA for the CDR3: TGTGCCAGCACCCCTAGCTCTAGCGGGACGTACGAGCAGTACTTC.

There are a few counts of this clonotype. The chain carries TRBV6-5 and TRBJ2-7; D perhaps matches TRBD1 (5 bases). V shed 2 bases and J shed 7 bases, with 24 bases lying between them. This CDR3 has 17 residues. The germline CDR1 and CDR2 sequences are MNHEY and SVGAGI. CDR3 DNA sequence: TGTGCCAGCAGTTACATGCTTACAGGCACCGACTTTGAGGAGCAGTACTTC. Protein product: CASSYMLTGTDFEEQYF.

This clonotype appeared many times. The CDR3 loop reads CASSLGVGTGTYEQYF. The DNA for the CDR3 is TGTGCCAGCAGCTTAGGTGTAGGGACAGGGACCTACGAGCAGTACTTC. This sequence joins TRBV7-6 and TRBJ2-7; 9 bases match TRBD1. Unmatched junction bases numbered 6, after V lost 1 base and J lost 2 bases. Germline V lookup: CDR1 SGHVS, CDR2 FNYEAQ. The CDR3 contains 16 residues.

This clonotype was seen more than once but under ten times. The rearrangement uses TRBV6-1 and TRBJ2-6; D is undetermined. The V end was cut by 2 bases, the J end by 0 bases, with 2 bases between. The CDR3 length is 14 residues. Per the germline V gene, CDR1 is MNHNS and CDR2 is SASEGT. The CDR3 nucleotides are TGTGCCAGCAGTGAAATCTCTGGGGCCAACGTCCTGACTTTC. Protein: CASSEISGANVLTF.